The rows below give T cell receptor beta chains drawn from one sample of a study of CD8 T cells in ankylosing spondylitis. TCRdb used MiXCR to reprocess the 5' RACE reads, holding one entry per CDR3 protein. This sample has more than 200,000 distinct CDR3 sequences, with more than 20% found just once. Material: blood, either unsorted or a sorted T cell fraction (not recorded which). These receptors were obtained from a male donor with ankylosing spondylitis or in good health (not recorded which). CDR3s include the opening cysteine and the closing phenylalanine or tryptophan. The D gene is left open where the match is weak. A row's size may be missing; if present it is once, few, many or a size class.

len,d_gene,abundance,v_gene,j_gene,CDR3nt,CDR3aa
15,TRBD2,-,TRBV20-1,TRBJ2-5,TGCAGTGCTAGAGATTTTAGCGGGGGACAAGAGACCCAGTACTTC,CSARDFSGGQETQYF
12,-,-,TRBV7-8,TRBJ2-2,TGTGCCAGCCAGGGGAACACCGGGGAGCTGTTTTTT,CASQGNTGELFF
15,-,-,TRBV7-2,TRBJ2-6,TGTGCCAGCAGCTTTGTGGCCTCTGGGGCCAACGTCCTGACTTTC,CASSFVASGANVLTF
11,-,few,TRBV3-1,TRBJ1-2,TGTGCCAGCAGCCGGGCATATGGCTACACCTTC,CASSRAYGYTF
13,-,-,TRBV20-1,TRBJ1-4,TGCAGTGCTAGAGTCAAAGGCGGGGAAAAACTGTTTTTT,CSARVKGGEKLFF
16,TRBD2,few,TRBV7-9,TRBJ2-2,TGCTGCGGGGCTAGCGGGGGCCAAAGCGGTGCCGGGGAGCTGTTTTTT,CCGASGGQSGAGELFF
17,TRBD1,few,TRBV27,TRBJ2-1,TGTGCCAGCAGTTATAGGAGGACAGGTGCGACCTACAATGAGCAGTTCTTC,CASSYRRTGATYNEQFF
11,-,-,TRBV29-1,TRBJ2-3,TGCAGCGTTGTTAGTTCAGATACGCAGTATTTT,CSVVSSDTQYF
12,-,many,TRBV24-1,TRBJ2-1,TGTGCCACCAGTGATGAGGGTTCTGAGCAGTTCTTC,CATSDEGSEQFF
13,-,-,TRBV20-1,TRBJ2-2,TGCAGTGGGACAGACCCGGGCACCGGGGAGCTGTTTTTT,CSGTDPGTGELFF
15,-,-,TRBV12-3/TRBV12-4,TRBJ1-3,TGTGCCAGCAGTTCCTCAGGGACGTCTGGAAACACCATATATTTT,CASSSSGTSGNTIYF
13,-,-,TRBV12-3/TRBV12-4,TRBJ2-7,TGTGCCAGCAGGGGCGACAGTTCCTACGAGCAGTACTTC,CASRGDSSYEQYF
14,-,many,TRBV12-3/TRBV12-4,TRBJ2-7,TGTGCCAGCAGTTCCCCACAGGCCACCTACGAGCAGTACTTC,CASSSPQATYEQYF
12,TRBD1,few,TRBV29-1,TRBJ1-1,TGCAGCGTTACAACAGGGGGCACTGAAGCTTTCTTT,CSVTTGGTEAFF
18,-,-,TRBV3-1,TRBJ2-4,TGTGCCAGCAGCCCAATAGGGGGGATGCCTGGGGCCAAAAACATTCAGTACTTC,CASSPIGGMPGAKNIQYF
9,-,many,TRBV29-1,TRBJ2-1,TGCAGCGTTGAAGATCGAGAGTTCTTC,CSVEDREFF
12,-,many,TRBV20-1,TRBJ1-2,TGCAGTGCTAGAGTCTCGACGTATGGCTACACCTTC,CSARVSTYGYTF
12,-,-,TRBV12-3/TRBV12-4,TRBJ2-1,TGTGCCAGCAGTATACAGGGCTGGGGGCAGTTCTTC,CASSIQGWGQFF
14,TRBD1,few,TRBV20-1,TRBJ1-1,TGCAGTGCTGCAAGACAGGGGGCGCGCGCTGAAGCTTTCTTT,CSAARQGARAEAFF
14,-,few,TRBV20-1,TRBJ2-3,TGCAGTGCTAGAGAGGGAGGACCTAAAGATACGCAGTATTTT,CSAREGGPKDTQYF
11,-,-,TRBV10-3,TRBJ2-3,TGTGCCATCAGAAGAGAAGATACGCAGTATTTT,CAIRREDTQYF
14,-,few,TRBV10-3,TRBJ1-2,TGTGCCATCAGTGACCCCCTGGTCGACTATGGCTACACCTTC,CAISDPLVDYGYTF
13,-,-,TRBV30,TRBJ1-2,TGTGCCTGGAGTAACTTCGGGTCTTCGGGCTACACCTTC,CAWSNFGSSGYTF
12,TRBD2,many,TRBV6-5,TRBJ2-5,TGTGCCAGCAGCCGGGGAGGGGAGACCCAGTACTTC,CASSRGGETQYF
12,-,many,TRBV2,TRBJ2-3,TGTGCCAGCCTCGACTTAGGGGATACGCAGTATTTT,CASLDLGDTQYF
17,-,few,TRBV6-2/TRBV6-3,TRBJ1-2,TGTGCCAGCAGTTACTCGGTCCTACAGGGAAGGAACTATGGCTACACCTTC,CASSYSVLQGRNYGYTF
14,TRBD2,-,TRBV12-3/TRBV12-4,TRBJ2-1,TGTGCCAGCAGTTTAGTAGCGGGGGGAGATGAGCAGTTCTTC,CASSLVAGGDEQFF
14,TRBD1,-,TRBV13,TRBJ2-5,TGTGCCAGCAGTAGGCCGGGACAGGAAGAGACCCAGTACTTC,CASSRPGQEETQYF